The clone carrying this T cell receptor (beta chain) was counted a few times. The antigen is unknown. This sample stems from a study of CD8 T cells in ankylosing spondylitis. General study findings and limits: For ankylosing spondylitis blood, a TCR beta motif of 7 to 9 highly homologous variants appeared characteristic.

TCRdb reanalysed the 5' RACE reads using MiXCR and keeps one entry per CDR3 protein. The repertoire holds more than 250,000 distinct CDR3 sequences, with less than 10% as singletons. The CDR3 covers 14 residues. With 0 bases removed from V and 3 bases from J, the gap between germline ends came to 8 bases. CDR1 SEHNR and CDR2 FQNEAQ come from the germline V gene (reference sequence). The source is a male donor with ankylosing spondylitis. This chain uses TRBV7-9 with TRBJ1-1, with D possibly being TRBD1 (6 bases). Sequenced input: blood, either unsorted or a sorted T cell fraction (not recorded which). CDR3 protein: CASSLASGDTEAFF. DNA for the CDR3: TGTGCCAGCAGCTTAGCCTCAGGGGACACTGAAGCTTTCTTT.